This note documents a single TCR beta chain sequence. The CDR3 is made up of 17 amino acids. Deletions cut 4 bases from V and 7 bases from J, with 24 bases between. Germline V lookup: CDR1 MGHRA, CDR2 YSYEKL. This entry belongs to a study of T cell changes during pregnancy in multiple sclerosis. Only in-frame clones appear in the TCRdb table, and some are missing; sequencing was by immunoSEQ multiplex PCR. This repertoire shows roughly 48,000 clones, approximately 92% found once; its top ten account for 0.91%. V gene TRBV4-1 combines with J gene TRBJ2-3; no firm D call. The sequence was collected from a female donor in good health, enrolled as a control in a pregnancy study. This sample comprised CD4+ T cells from peripheral blood mononuclear cells, obtained in the second trimester of pregnancy. The CDR3 DNA is TGCGCCAGCAGCCCCCAGGTGTTGCGAGAGTCCAGGAATACGCAGTATTTT. Translation gives CASSPQVLRESRNTQYF.